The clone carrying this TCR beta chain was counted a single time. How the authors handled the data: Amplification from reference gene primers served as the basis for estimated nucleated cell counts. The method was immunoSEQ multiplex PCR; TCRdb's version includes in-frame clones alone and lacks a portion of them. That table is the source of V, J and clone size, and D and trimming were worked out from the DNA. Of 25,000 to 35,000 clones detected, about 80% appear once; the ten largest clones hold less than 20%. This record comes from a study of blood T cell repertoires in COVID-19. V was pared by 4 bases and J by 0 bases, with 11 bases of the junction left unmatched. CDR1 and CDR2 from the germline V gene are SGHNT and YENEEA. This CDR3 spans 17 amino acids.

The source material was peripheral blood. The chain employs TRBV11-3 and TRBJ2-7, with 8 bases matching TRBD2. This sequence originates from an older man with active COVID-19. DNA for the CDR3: TGTGCCAGCAGCTCCCGGACTAGCCCTATTATCTCCTACGAGCAGTACTTC. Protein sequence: CASSSRTSPIISYEQYF.